This T cell receptor beta chain was observed in a study of T cell responses to AZD1222 COVID-19 vaccine. Overall study results and limits: Elevations in Spike-specific TCR breadth and depth followed administration of two AZD1222 doses.

The CDR3 has 15 residues. Generated by immunoSEQ multiplex PCR, the TCRdb table keeps only in-frame clones and is missing some. The table includes around 100,000 clones, over 80% detected once. Comments on this clone: Antigen unknown.

Sequencing was performed on peripheral blood, taken on day 0 of AZD1222 vaccination. The TCR originated in an adult in good health. This rearrangement joins TRBV21-1 to TRBJ1-5; TRBD1, as called in the table, went unchecked against the DNA. TRBV21-1 is classified as a pseudogene. CDR3 protein: CASSKDTGRYHPQHF. The CDR3 DNA reads as TGTGCCAGCAGCAAAGATACAGGGCGCTATCATCCCCAGCATTTT.